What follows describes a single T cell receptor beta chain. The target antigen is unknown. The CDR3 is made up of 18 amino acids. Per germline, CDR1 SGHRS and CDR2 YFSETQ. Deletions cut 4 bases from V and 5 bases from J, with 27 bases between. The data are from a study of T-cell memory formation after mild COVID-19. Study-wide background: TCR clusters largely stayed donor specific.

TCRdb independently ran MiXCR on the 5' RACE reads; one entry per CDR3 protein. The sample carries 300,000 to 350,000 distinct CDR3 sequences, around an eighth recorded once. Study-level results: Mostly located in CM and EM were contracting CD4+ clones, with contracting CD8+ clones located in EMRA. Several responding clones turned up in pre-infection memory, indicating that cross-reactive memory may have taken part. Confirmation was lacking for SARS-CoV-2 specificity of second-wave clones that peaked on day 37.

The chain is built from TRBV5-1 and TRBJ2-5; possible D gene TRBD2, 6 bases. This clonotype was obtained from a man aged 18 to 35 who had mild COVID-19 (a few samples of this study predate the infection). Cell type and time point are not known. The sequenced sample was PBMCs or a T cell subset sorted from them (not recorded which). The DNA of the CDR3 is TGCGCCAGCAGCCTAATCCTCGGCGGAGGGAAGGGAAGGGAGACCCAGTACTTC. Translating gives CASSLILGGGKGRETQYF.